This TCR beta chain comes out of a study of tumor-infiltrating lymphocytes in primary liver carcinoma. CDR1 MNHNS and CDR2 SASEGT come from the germline V gene. This CDR3 has 14 amino acids. Using a constant-region primer together with ProtoScript II reverse transcriptase, TCR beta cDNA was made from around 0.55 ug of total RNA. Construction of TCR beta libraries relied on three successive nested multiplex PCR rounds employing slightly modified ARM-PCR. In the first two PCR rounds, TRBV1-TRBV30 forward primers were paired with a C-beta reverse primer, and each round lasted about 9 cycles. Each CDR3 protein gets one entry after TCRdb re-called the multiplex PCR reads with MiXCR. The data contain about 320,000 distinct CDR3 sequences, approximately 65% of them singletons. This clonotype has at least ten counts. Its antigen is still unknown. Study-level results: The study found tumor-adjacent and tumor-blood pairs overlapped less than tumor region pairs. The study found a significantly higher top-250-clone fraction in tumors than in blood (p = 0.039).

Blood RNA was derived from unsorted whole blood, and germline DNA was extracted too. This TCR derives from a man aged 40-49 years with primary liver carcinoma and hepatitis B virus infection. The sequenced sample was peripheral blood. V is TRBV6-1 and J is TRBJ1-1; 8 nucleotides match TRBD1. CDR3 bases: TGTGCGATCACAATTCCAGGGGGCCACACTGAAGCTTTCTTT. Translated, it gives CAITIPGGHTEAFF.